These 27 T cell receptor beta chains share one sample of origin, sequenced in a study of blood T cell repertoires in COVID-19. Only in-frame clones appear in the TCRdb table, and some are missing; sequencing was by immunoSEQ multiplex PCR. This table holds a few hundred thousand clones, 85% found once. Sequencing input: peripheral blood. The receptor set was obtained from a woman aged 18-29 years with acute or convalescent COVID-19.

This clone was counted only a few times. V is TRBV4-1 and J is TRBJ1-6; 7 bases align to TRBD1. V was clipped by 5 bases and J by 6 bases; unmatched bases: 4. The length of the CDR3 is 14 residues. The V gene's germline CDR1 is MGHRA and CDR2 YSYEKL. CDR3 residues: CASSSQGFNSPLHF. The CDR3 coding sequence is TGCGCCAGCAGCTCACAGGGGTTTAATTCACCCCTCCACTTT.

CDR3 in amino acids: CASSLRMSGGAETQYF. In DNA form, the CDR3 reads TGTGCCAGCAGTTTAAGGATGAGCGGGGGGGCCGAGACCCAGTACTTC. The gene calls are TRBV6-2 or TRBV6-3 and TRBJ2-5, with 10 bases identical to TRBD2. The CDR3 covers 16 residues. Germline loops: CDR1 MNHEY, CDR2 SVGEGT. Unmatched junction bases numbered 10, after V lost 4 bases and J lost 5 bases.

The V gene is TRBV30, the J gene TRBJ2-7; D is possibly TRBD1 (6 bases). The V end lost 6 bases, the J end lost 1 base, and 13 bases lay between the germline ends. The CDR3 consists of 13 residues. Per germline, CDR1 GTSNPN and CDR2 SVGIG (reference sequence). CDR3 sequence (DNA): TGTGCCTGCGACGGACAGCCTTCCTACGAGCAGTACTTC. It translates to CACDGQPSYEQYF.

This clone was counted once. The rearrangement uses TRBV6-2 or TRBV6-3 and TRBJ2-7; possibly TRBD1 for D (6 bases). V dropped 2 bases and J dropped 3 bases, with 11 bases sitting between them. The germline gives CDR1 MNHEY, CDR2 SVGEGT. The CDR3 extends over 14 amino acids. The CDR3 DNA reads as TGTGCCAGCAGTTACAAAGGGGGATACTACGAGCAGTACTTC. It yields the protein CASSYKGGYYEQYF.

The V gene is TRBV28, the J gene TRBJ2-3; D is undetermined. The CDR3 has 14 residues. The germline V gene encodes CDR1 MDHEN and CDR2 SYDVKM. V was trimmed by 1 base and J by 3 bases, leaving 8 bases between them. CDR3 in amino acids: CASSLSLVTDTQYF. The CDR3, as DNA: TGTGCCAGCAGTTTATCCCTAGTGACAGATACGCAGTATTTT.

This chain uses TRBV30 with TRBJ1-1; 9 positions agree with TRBD1. Germline CDR1 GTSNPN, CDR2 SVGIG (reference sequence). The V and J ends lost 8 bases and 7 bases, in that order; junction bases with no gene match: 5. CDR3 length equals 11 residues. CDR3 sequence: CAGRQGVEAFF. In DNA form, the CDR3 reads TGTGCCGGCCGACAGGGGGTTGAAGCTTTCTTT.

The gene calls are TRBV19 and TRBJ1-2; tentatively, D is TRBD1 (5 bases). V lost 7 bases and J 4 bases, leaving 19 bases between the germline ends. This CDR3 is 15 amino acids long. Germline V lookup: CDR1 LNHDA, CDR2 SQIVND (reference sequence). The CDR3 DNA follows: TGTGCCAGTAAATCCCGCGACAGTATCACCTATGGCTACACCTTC. The encoded protein is CASKSRDSITYGYTF.

The chain uses TRBV11-2 and TRBJ1-4; TRBD1 aligns across 12 bases. V was clipped by 3 bases and J by 7 bases; unmatched bases: 3. The length of the CDR3 is 15 residues. Germline CDR1 reads SGHAT; CDR2 reads FQNNGV. The CDR3: CASSFRDRGPEKLFF. The CDR3 region has the DNA TGTGCCAGCAGCTTCCGGGACAGGGGGCCTGAAAAACTGTTTTTT.

Here the CDR3 reads CASGNTGSYEQYF. The CDR3 nucleotides are TGTGCTAGTGGGAACACGGGTTCCTACGAGCAGTACTTC. The V call is TRBV12-5, the J call TRBJ2-7; D gene unclear. CDR3 size: 13 residues. V dropped 6 bases and J dropped 1 base, with 10 bases sitting between them. Germline CDR1 is LGHNT and CDR2 is FRNRAP.

This chain uses TRBV7-3 with TRBJ1-2; 7 bases fit TRBD1. Germline V gives CDR1 SGHTA, CDR2 FQGTGA. The V and J ends lost 6 bases and 4 bases, in that order; junction bases with no gene match: 5. CDR3 length: 13 amino acids. The chain's CDR3 is CASSSDRAYGYTF. The CDR3 DNA reads as TGTGCCAGCAGTTCTGACAGGGCCTATGGCTACACCTTC. Full variable domain (outside the CDR3, taken from reference TRBV7-3 and TRBJ1-2): GAGVSQTPSNKVTEKGKYVELRCDPISGHTALYWYRQSLGQGPEFLIYFQGTGAADDSGLPNDRFFAVRPEGSVSTLKIQRTERGDSAVYLCASSSDRAYGYTFGSGTRLTVV.

The rearrangement links TRBV19 to TRBJ2-5, with 9 bases lining up with TRBD2. Germline V lookup: CDR1 LNHDA, CDR2 SQIVND (reference sequence). The CDR3 has 15 residues. The V gene end was trimmed by 4 bases and the J gene end by 4 bases; junction bases not matched to a gene: 7. CDR3 nucleotide sequence: TGTGCCAGTAGTACATTTAGCGGGAGAGGAGAGACCCAGTACTTC. As protein: CASSTFSGRGETQYF.

This rearrangement joins TRBV4-1 to TRBJ1-4; 7 bases fit TRBD1. V lost 1 base and J lost 5; bases outside the gene matches: 4. Germline assignment: CDR1 MGHRA and CDR2 YSYEKL. The CDR3 loop spans 15 amino acids. CDR3 nucleotides: TGCGCCAGCAGCCAAGGTGACAGGGAAAATGAAAAACTGTTTTTT. It is translated as CASSQGDRENEKLFF.

The chain is built from TRBV5-4 and TRBJ2-1; TRBD1 aligns across 7 bases. V shed 4 bases, J shed 2 bases, and the junction held 6 bases outside the gene matches. CDR3 size: 15 residues. The germline V gene has CDR1 SGHNT and CDR2 YYREEE (reference sequence). In DNA, the CDR3 is TGTGCCAGCAGCGCCAACAGGGGCCCCTACAATGAGCAGTTCTTC. This gives the protein CASSANRGPYNEQFF. The whole variable domain, filled in from reference TRBV5-4 and TRBJ2-1, reads ETGVTQSPTHLIKTRGQQVTLRCSSQSGHNTVSWYQQALGQGPQFIFQYYREEENGRGNFPPRFSGLQFPNYSSELNVNALELDDSALYLCASSANRGPYNEQFFGPGTRLTVL.

The chain joins TRBV6-5 to TRBJ2-7; 8 bases are shared with TRBD2. V lost 9 bases to trimming and J lost 7 bases; unmatched junction nucleotides: 8. The germline V gene has CDR1 MNHEY and CDR2 SVGAGI. This CDR3 region has 12 residues. The CDR3 nucleotides read TGTGCCAGTCGGGAGGGGGAGCGAGAGCAGTACTTC. This sequence encodes CASREGEREQYF.

The chain uses TRBV10-3 and TRBJ1-4; D ambiguous. This CDR3 comprises 14 residues. Germline V CDR1 and CDR2: ENHRY, SYGVKD. V was clipped by 0 bases and J by 8 bases, with 10 bases between them. This CDR3 reads CAISESRAREKLFF. In nucleotides, the CDR3 is TGTGCCATCAGTGAGTCGAGGGCCCGGGAAAAACTGTTTTTT.

This chain joins TRBV6-5 and TRBJ2-1, with a possible D match to TRBD1 (6 bases). Germline lookup yields CDR1 MNHEY and CDR2 SVGAGI. The CDR3 covers 11 residues. The germline V and J ends were trimmed by 5 bases and 9 bases, with 8 bases remaining between them. The CDR3 protein is CASSRGIEQFF. CDR3 nucleotide sequence: TGTGCCAGCAGTAGGGGGATTGAGCAGTTCTTC.

V gene TRBV19 combines with J gene TRBJ2-7; 12 nucleotides agree with TRBD2. Germline lookup yields CDR1 LNHDA and CDR2 SQIVND (reference sequence). This CDR3 has 16 amino acids. V shed 6 bases and J 0 bases; nucleotides not matched to a gene: 6. CDR3 DNA sequence: TGTGCCAGTAGCCTCACTAGCGGGAGGAGCTCCTACGAGCAGTACTTC. The encoded protein is CASSLTSGRSSYEQYF.

The chain joins TRBV12-3 or TRBV12-4 to TRBJ2-3; TRBD2 is a possible D gene (5 bases). The CDR3 consists of 11 residues. The V and J ends lost 6 bases and 4 bases respectively, with 5 bases between them. Here the CDR3 DNA reads TGTGCCAGCAGGGGAGCAGATACGCAGTATTTT. Translation: CASRGADTQYF.

CDR3 nucleotides: TGCGCCAGCAGTGAGCCAGGGGGCTACTCTGGAAACACCATATATTTT. Protein sequence: CASSEPGGYSGNTIYF. The chain employs TRBV10-2 and TRBJ1-3; TRBD1 matches at 8 bases. This CDR3 is 16 amino acids long. Trimming took 2 bases from V and 0 from J; bases not matched to a gene: 3. CDR1 and CDR2 (germline): WSHSY, SAAADI.

This chain links TRBV5-1 with TRBJ2-1, with D tentatively TRBD2 (6 bases). This CDR3 is built from 15 residues. Germline V gene sequence: CDR1 SGHRS, CDR2 YFSETQ. V dropped 0 bases and J dropped 7 bases, with 14 bases sitting between them. The CDR3 bases are TGCGCCAGCAGCTTGGAAGGGTGGGGACTGAATGAGCAGTTCTTC. As protein: CASSLEGWGLNEQFF.

V usage is TRBV5-1 and J usage is TRBJ2-5, with D tentatively TRBD2 (6 bases). From germline, CDR1 is SGHRS and CDR2 YFSETQ. Trimming removed 3 bases at V and 2 bases at J, with 8 bases between. The CDR3 consists of 13 residues. CDR3 in DNA: TGCGCCAGCAGCTACCGGGGGCAAGAGACCCAGTACTTC. Protein: CASSYRGQETQYF.

This clone was observed many times. The chain employs TRBV1 and TRBJ2-5; the table's D call TRBD2 went unverified against the DNA. TRBV1 is a pseudogene segment. The CDR3 sequence is 13 residues long. Here the CDR3 reads CTSSPTTQETQYF. The DNA of the CDR3 is TGCACCAGCAGCCCGACTACCCAAGAGACCCAGTACTTC.

The chain links TRBV28 to TRBJ1-2; 12 nucleotides line up with TRBD1. V gave up 5 bases and J gave up 2 bases; unmatched junction bases: 9. The length of the CDR3 is 17 residues. The V gene's germline CDR1 is MDHEN and CDR2 SYDVKM. The DNA for the CDR3 is TGTGCCAGCAGTGGATCCGGGACAGGGGGCTACAACTATGGCTACACCTTC. Its translation is CASSGSGTGGYNYGYTF.

The chain employs TRBV6-5 and TRBJ1-1; TRBD1 aligns across 12 bases. V lost 4 bases, J lost 2 bases, and 2 bases stayed unmatched. The CDR3 contains 15 residues. Germline CDR1 reads MNHEY; CDR2 reads SVGAGI. CDR3 amino acids: CASSWGTGGNTEAFF. CDR3 nucleotides: TGTGCCAGCAGTTGGGGGACAGGGGGCAACACTGAAGCTTTCTTT.

DNA of the CDR3: TGTGCCAGCAGTGACAGGGCCGCCGGGGAGCTGTTTTTT. Protein: CASSDRAAGELFF. The V and J genes are TRBV25-1 and TRBJ2-2; D perhaps matches TRBD1 (5 bases). Germline V CDR1 and CDR2: MGHDK, SYGVNS. Trimming stripped 3 bases from V and 6 bases from J, with 8 bases between. The CDR3 is 13 residues long.

This clone was detected once. This rearrangement joins TRBV29-1 to TRBJ1-5, with 9 bases lining up with TRBD1. Germline assignment: CDR1 SQVTM and CDR2 ANQGSEA. Losses at the gene ends were 4 bases for V and 2 bases for J; bases not matched to a gene: 6. The CDR3 spans 15 residues. CDR3 region: CSVGEGQGGNQPQHF. In DNA, the CDR3 is TGCAGCGTTGGAGAGGGACAGGGAGGCAATCAGCCCCAGCATTTT.

The chain is built from TRBV9 and TRBJ1-1; D remains unclear. Germline CDR1 and CDR2: SGDLS and YYNGEE. The V and J ends lost 0 bases and 4 bases respectively, with 4 bases between them. CDR3 length equals 12 residues. The CDR3 loop is CASSVGATEAFF. CDR3 bases: TGTGCCAGCAGCGTAGGGGCCACTGAAGCTTTCTTT.